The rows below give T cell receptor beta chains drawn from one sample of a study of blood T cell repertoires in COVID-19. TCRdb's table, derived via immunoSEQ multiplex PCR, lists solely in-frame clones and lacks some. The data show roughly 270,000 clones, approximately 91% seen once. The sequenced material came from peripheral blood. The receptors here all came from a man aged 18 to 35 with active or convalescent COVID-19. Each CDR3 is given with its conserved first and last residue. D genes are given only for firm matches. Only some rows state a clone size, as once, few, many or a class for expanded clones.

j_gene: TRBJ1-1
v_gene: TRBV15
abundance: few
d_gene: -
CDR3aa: CATSHFGVDEAFF
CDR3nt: TGTGCCACCAGCCACTTCGGGGTAGATGAAGCTTTCTTT

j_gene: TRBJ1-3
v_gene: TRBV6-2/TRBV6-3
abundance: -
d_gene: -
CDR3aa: CASSYSWRSGNTIYF
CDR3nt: TGTGCCAGCAGTTACTCATGGAGGAGTGGAAACACCATATATTTT

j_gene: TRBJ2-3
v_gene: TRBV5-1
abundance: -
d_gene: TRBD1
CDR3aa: CASSLAMQGVSTDTQYF
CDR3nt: TGCGCCAGCAGCTTGGCCATGCAGGGGGTTAGTACAGATACGCAGTATTTT

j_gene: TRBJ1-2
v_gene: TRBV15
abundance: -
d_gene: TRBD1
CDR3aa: CATSPTGARGYGYTF
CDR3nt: TGTGCCACCAGCCCTACAGGGGCTAGGGGCTATGGCTACACCTTC

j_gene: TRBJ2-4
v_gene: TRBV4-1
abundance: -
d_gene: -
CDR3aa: CASSQGMVGRGDIQYF
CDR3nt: TGCGCCAGCAGCCAAGGGATGGTTGGCAGGGGTGACATTCAGTACTTC

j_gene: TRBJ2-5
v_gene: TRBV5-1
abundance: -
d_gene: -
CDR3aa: CASSTRTAQETQYF
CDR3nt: TGCGCCAGCAGCACTCGGACAGCTCAAGAGACCCAGTACTTC

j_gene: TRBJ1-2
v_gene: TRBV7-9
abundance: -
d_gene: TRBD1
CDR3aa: CASSFGDGTGGYTF
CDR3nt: TGTGCCAGCAGCTTCGGTGATGGGACAGGGGGCTACACCTTC

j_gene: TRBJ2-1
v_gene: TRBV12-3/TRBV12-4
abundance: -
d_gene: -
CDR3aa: CASSLVVGGEQFF
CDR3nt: TGTGCCAGCAGTTTAGTTGTGGGGGGTGAGCAGTTCTTC

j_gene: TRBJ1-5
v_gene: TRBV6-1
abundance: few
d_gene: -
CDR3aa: CASSEFGGHQPQHF
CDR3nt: TGTGCCAGCAGTGAATTTGGGGGCCATCAGCCCCAGCATTTT

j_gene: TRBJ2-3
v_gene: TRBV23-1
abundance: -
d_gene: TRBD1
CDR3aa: CASSQGQGAECTDTQYF
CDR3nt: TGCGCCAGCAGTCAAGGACAGGGGGCGGAATGCACAGATACGCAGTATTTT

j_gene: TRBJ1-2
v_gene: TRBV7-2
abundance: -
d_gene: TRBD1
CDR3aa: CASSPWTGETLNYGYTF
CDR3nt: TGTGCCAGCAGCCCATGGACAGGGGAAACTCTTAACTATGGCTACACCTTC

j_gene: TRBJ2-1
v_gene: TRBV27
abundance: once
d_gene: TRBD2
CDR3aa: CASSSGRLAGNNEQFF
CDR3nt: TGTGCCAGCAGTAGCGGAAGACTAGCGGGGAACAATGAGCAGTTCTTC

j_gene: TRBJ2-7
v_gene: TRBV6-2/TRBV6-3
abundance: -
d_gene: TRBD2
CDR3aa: CASSPTGLAGDEQYF
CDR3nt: TGTGCCAGCAGTCCCACGGGACTAGCGGGGGATGAGCAGTACTTC

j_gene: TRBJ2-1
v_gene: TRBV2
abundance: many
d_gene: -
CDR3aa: CASSPKTSYQFF
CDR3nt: TGTGCCAGCAGTCCGAAAACTAGTTATCAGTTCTTC

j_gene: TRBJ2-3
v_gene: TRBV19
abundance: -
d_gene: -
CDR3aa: CASSIGGPDTQYF
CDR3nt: TGTGCCAGTAGTATAGGGGGGCCGGATACGCAGTATTTT

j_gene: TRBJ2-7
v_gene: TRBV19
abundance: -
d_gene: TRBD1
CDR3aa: CASSPGQGPYEQYF
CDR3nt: TGTGCCAGTAGTCCGGGACAGGGTCCCTACGAGCAGTACTTC

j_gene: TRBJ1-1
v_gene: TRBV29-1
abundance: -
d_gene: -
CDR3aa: CSVEGEETGGTEAFF
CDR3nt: TGCAGCGTTGAAGGAGAGGAAACGGGGGGGACTGAAGCTTTCTTT

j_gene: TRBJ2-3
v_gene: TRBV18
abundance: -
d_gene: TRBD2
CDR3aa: CASSQRGDRTDTQYF
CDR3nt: TGTGCCAGCTCACAACGGGGGGATAGGACAGATACGCAGTATTTT

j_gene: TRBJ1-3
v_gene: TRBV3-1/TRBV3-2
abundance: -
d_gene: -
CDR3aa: CASSHPPDTGNTIYF
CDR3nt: TGTGCCAGCAGCCACCCCCCGGACACAGGAAACACCATATATTTT

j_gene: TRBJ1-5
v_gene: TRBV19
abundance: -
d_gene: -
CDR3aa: CASSKRDFGNQPQHF
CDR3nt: TGTGCCAGTAGTAAGCGGGACTTCGGCAATCAGCCCCAGCATTTT

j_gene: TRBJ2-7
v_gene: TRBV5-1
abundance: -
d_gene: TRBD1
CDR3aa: CASSLVRDSSYEQYF
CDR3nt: TGCGCCAGCAGCTTGGTCAGGGACAGCTCCTACGAGCAGTACTTC

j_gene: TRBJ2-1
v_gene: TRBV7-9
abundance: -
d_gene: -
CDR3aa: CASSLLSSSYNEQFF
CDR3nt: TGTGCCAGCAGCTTGCTGTCTAGCTCCTACAATGAGCAGTTCTTC

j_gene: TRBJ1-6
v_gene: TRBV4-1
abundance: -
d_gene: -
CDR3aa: CASSLGRGGSPLHF
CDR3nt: TGCGCCAGCAGCCTGGGGCGAGGGGGTTCACCCCTCCACTTT

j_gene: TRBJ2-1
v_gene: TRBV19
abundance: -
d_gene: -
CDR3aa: CASTSPPTGVPYNEQFF
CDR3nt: TGTGCCAGTACCTCCCCCCCGACAGGAGTCCCCTACAATGAGCAGTTCTTC

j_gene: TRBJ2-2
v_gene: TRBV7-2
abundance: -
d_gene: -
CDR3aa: CASSLGGKTGELFF
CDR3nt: TGTGCCAGCAGCTTAGGCGGAAAAACGGGGGAGCTGTTTTTT

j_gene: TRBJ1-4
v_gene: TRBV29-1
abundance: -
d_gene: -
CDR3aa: CSVTFVESPNEKLFF
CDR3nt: TGCAGCGTTACCTTCGTGGAGAGCCCTAATGAAAAACTGTTTTTT

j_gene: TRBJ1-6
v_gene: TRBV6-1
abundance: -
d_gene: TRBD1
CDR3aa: CASSDRDRGNSPLHF
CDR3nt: TGTGCCAGCAGTGACCGGGACAGGGGTAATTCACCCCTCCACTTT

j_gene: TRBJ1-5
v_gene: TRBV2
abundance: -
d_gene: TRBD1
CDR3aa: CASSEEQGAYQPQHF
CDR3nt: TGTGCCAGCAGTGAAGAACAGGGGGCTTATCAGCCCCAGCATTTT

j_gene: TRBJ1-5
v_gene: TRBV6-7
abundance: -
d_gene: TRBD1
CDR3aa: CASSYAGTEYSNQPQHF
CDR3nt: TGTGCCAGCAGCTACGCCGGGACAGAGTATAGCAATCAGCCCCAGCATTTT

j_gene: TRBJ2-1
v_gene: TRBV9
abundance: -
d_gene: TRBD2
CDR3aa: CASSVSGGGYNEQFF
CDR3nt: TGTGCCAGCAGCGTTAGCGGGGGTGGCTACAATGAGCAGTTCTTC

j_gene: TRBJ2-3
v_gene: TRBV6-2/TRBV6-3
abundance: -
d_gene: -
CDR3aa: CASSYSPPWATDTQYF
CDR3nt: TGTGCCAGCAGTTACTCGCCGCCATGGGCCACAGATACGCAGTATTTT

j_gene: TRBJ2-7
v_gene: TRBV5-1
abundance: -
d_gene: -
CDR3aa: CASSYQTDSYEQYF
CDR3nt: TGCGCCAGCAGCTACCAAACCGACAGCTACGAGCAGTACTTC

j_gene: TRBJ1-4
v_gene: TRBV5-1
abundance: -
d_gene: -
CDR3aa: CASSLAINEKLFF
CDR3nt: TGCGCCAGCAGCTTGGCCATTAATGAAAAACTGTTTTTT

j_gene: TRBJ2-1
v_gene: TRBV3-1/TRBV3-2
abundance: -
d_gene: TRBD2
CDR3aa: CASSEPGLAGSYNEQFF
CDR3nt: TGTGCCAGCAGCGAACCGGGACTAGCGGGGTCCTACAATGAGCAGTTCTTC

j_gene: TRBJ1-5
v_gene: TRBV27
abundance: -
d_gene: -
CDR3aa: CASSASQGPFYSNQPQHF
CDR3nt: TGTGCCAGCAGCGCTTCACAGGGCCCCTTCTATAGCAATCAGCCCCAGCATTTT

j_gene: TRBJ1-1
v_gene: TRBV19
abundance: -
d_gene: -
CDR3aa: CASSIGFQGIQTEAFF
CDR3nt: TGTGCCAGTAGTATAGGGTTTCAGGGGATCCAGACTGAAGCTTTCTTT

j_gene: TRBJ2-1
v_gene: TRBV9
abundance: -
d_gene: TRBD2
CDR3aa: CASTSPSGGGNEQFF
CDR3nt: TGTGCCAGCACCTCTCCTAGCGGGGGGGGCAATGAGCAGTTCTTC

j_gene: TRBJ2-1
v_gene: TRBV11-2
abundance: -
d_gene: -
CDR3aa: CASSILNYEQFF
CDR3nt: TGTGCCAGCAGCATCCTAAACTATGAGCAGTTCTTC

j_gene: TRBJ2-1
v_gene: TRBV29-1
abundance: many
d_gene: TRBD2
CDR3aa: CSVGYSGGNEQFF
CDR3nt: TGCAGCGTTGGGTATAGCGGGGGCAATGAGCAGTTCTTC

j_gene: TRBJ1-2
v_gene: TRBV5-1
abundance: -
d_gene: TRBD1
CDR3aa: CASSFGGQGYGYTF
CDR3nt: TGCGCCAGCAGCTTTGGGGGACAGGGGTACGGCTACACCTTC

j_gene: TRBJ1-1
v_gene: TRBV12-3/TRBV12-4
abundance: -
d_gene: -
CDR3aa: CASWGGREAFF
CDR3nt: TGTGCCAGTTGGGGCGGACGGGAAGCTTTCTTT

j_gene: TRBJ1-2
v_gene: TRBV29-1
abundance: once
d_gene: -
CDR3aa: CSVEDPQQRGYTF
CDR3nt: TGCAGCGTTGAGGACCCCCAACAGCGGGGCTACACCTTC

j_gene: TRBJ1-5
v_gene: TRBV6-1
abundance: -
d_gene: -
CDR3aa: CASSEVTGNGQPQHF
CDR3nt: TGTGCCAGCAGTGAAGTCACAGGTAACGGTCAGCCCCAGCATTTT

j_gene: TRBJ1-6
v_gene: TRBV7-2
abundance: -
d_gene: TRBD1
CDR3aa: CASRGTDSSYNSPLHF
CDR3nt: TGTGCCAGCAGAGGGACAGACAGCTCCTATAATTCACCCCTCCACTTT

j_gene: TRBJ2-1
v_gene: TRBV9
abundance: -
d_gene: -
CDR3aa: CASSVGQSLGNEQFF
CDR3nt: TGTGCCAGCAGCGTAGGACAGTCCCTTGGTAATGAGCAGTTCTTC

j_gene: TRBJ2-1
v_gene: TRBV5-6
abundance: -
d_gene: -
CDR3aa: CASSAGANNEQFF
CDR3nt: TGTGCCAGCAGCGCTGGGGCGAATAATGAGCAGTTCTTC

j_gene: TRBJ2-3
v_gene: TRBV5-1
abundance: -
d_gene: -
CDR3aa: CASSLDGAPSTDTQYF
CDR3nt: TGCGCCAGCAGCTTGGACGGAGCTCCTAGCACAGATACGCAGTATTTT